The clone carrying this T cell receptor (beta chain) was seen a single time. What it binds is unknown. This sample is drawn from a study of post-analysis software for immune sequencing data. The overall study: Relapsing-remitting, secondary progressive and progressive-relapsing forms of multiple sclerosis all featured among disease courses. Points from the study as a whole: Co-batched samples clustered tightly together by F measure. In multiple sclerosis, normalized Chao1 diversity was significantly below that of controls. About five TRBV segments (TRBV5-6, TRBV5-1 and TRBV20-1 among them) occurred more frequently in patients than in controls.

The germline CDR1 and CDR2 sequences are LGHNT and FRNRAP. J lost 4 bases, V lost 0 bases, and 7 bases had no gene match. CDR3 size: 17 residues. Included in the TCR beta cDNA libraries were unique molecular identifiers. Input populations of about 0.9 to 10 million T cells gave rise to some 500,000 cDNA molecules. TCRdb re-derived calls from the PCR reads in MiXCR, one entry per CDR3 protein. The table lists 740,000 or so distinct CDR3 sequences, roughly half of them singletons. Sequencing used blood. The gene calls are TRBV12-5 and TRBJ2-1, with 9 bases fitting TRBD2. This TCR came from a girl aged 10 to 17 with multiple sclerosis. The CDR3, as DNA: TGTGCTAGTGGTTTGGTACAGGCGGGAGGGTGGTACAATGAGCAGTTCTTC. Residues: CASGLVQAGGWYNEQFF.